These 14 T cell receptor beta chains came from one sample sequenced in a study of CD4 T cells in relation to SARS-CoV-2 and coronaviruses. Method: immunoSEQ multiplex PCR; TCRdb's copy keeps in-frame clones and lacks some. In the table there are about 26,000 clones, roughly 80% of which are singletons. Before the COVID-19 pandemic, during about 2010-2018, CD4+ T cells were taken from unexposed donors. The cells were cultured for around ten days before CD4+ T cells were isolated. No cognate antigen is known for these TCRs. The sample consisted of CD4+ T cells from PBMCs, cultured in vitro. The receptor source for this set is a human donor in good health.

This chain joins TRBV5-1 and TRBJ2-7; D perhaps matches TRBD2 (6 bases). CDR1 SGHRS and CDR2 YFSETQ come from the germline V gene. This CDR3 is built from 15 residues. V was clipped by 5 bases and J by 7 bases, with 22 bases between them. The CDR3 DNA sequence: TGCGCCAGCAGGACCCTCGGGACTGGGGCCCAAGAGCAGTACTTC. As protein: CASRTLGTGAQEQYF. The whole variable domain, remainder taken from reference TRBV5-1 and TRBJ2-7, is KAGVTQTPRYLIKTRGQQVTLSCSPISGHRSVSWYQQTPGQGLQFLFEYFSETQRNKGNFPGRFSGRQFSNSRSEMNVSTLELGDSALYLCASRTLGTGAQEQYFGPGTRLTVT.

The chain links TRBV11-2 to TRBJ2-7, with D possibly TRBD2 on 6 matching bases. The CDR3 totals 14 residues. Germline CDR1 reads SGHAT; CDR2 reads FQNNGV. V lost 3 bases to trimming and J lost 3 bases, with 12 bases between them. In DNA, the CDR3 is TGTGCCAGCAGCTTTGGCGGGACTCACTACGAGCAGTACTTC. Encoded protein: CASSFGGTHYEQYF.

The count of this clone is one. The chain couples TRBV5-1 to TRBJ2-7, with 8 bases aligning to TRBD1. Germline assignment: CDR1 SGHRS and CDR2 YFSETQ. J lost 4 bases, V lost 3 bases, and 6 bases had no gene match. The length of the CDR3 is 14 residues. The CDR3 reads CASSSGQGWYEQYF. The CDR3 nucleotides read TGCGCCAGCAGCTCTGGACAGGGCTGGTACGAGCAGTACTTC.

The DNA of the CDR3 is TGTGCCAGCAGTCCAAACAGCAATCAGCCCCAGCATTTT. This translates into CASSPNSNQPQHF. V is TRBV11-2 and J is TRBJ1-5; D gene unclear. Germline assignment: CDR1 SGHAT and CDR2 FQNNGV. V gave up 6 bases and J gave up 1 base, with 7 bases separating them. This CDR3 has 13 residues.

The chain couples TRBV5-1 to TRBJ2-3; possible D gene TRBD2, 6 bases. The V end was cut by 4 bases, the J end by 1 base, with 13 bases between. The CDR3 loop spans 15 amino acids. Germline V gene data show CDR1 as SGHRS and CDR2 as YFSETQ. CDR3 DNA: TGCGCCAGCAGCCTGGGGACTTTAGGCACAGATACGCAGTATTTT. Its protein product is CASSLGTLGTDTQYF.

The chain couples TRBV5-6 to TRBJ1-2; D remains unclear. CDR1 and CDR2 from the germline V gene are SGHDT and YYEEEE. The CDR3 contains 13 residues. Trimming took 0 bases from V and 3 from J, leaving 6 bases between them. CDR3 loop: CASSLEVYYGYTF. CDR3 sequence (DNA): TGTGCCAGCAGCTTGGAAGTATACTATGGCTACACCTTC.

In this sample, this clone turned up once. The chain links TRBV5-4 to TRBJ2-3; the D gene is possibly TRBD2 (6 bases). Trimming took off 6 bases at V and 7 bases at J, with 15 bases between the two ends. From germline, CDR1 is SGHNT and CDR2 YYREEE (reference sequence). The CDR3 totals 13 residues. DNA for the CDR3: TGTGCCAGCACCCAACCGGCGGGGAATACGCAGTATTTT. This encodes CASTQPAGNTQYF.

The chain employs TRBV7-2 and TRBJ2-3; TRBD2 matches at 9 bases. Germline CDR1 is SGHTA and CDR2 is FQGNSA. This CDR3 is 16 amino acids long. V lost 4 bases to trimming and J lost 0 bases; unmatched junction nucleotides: 5. The CDR3 region is CASSSRGGGSTDTQYF. The CDR3 DNA sequence: TGTGCCAGCAGCTCTCGCGGGGGGGGGAGCACAGATACGCAGTATTTT.

This clone has only a few counts. This sequence joins TRBV19 and TRBJ1-5; D gene unclear. Germline V gene lookup returns CDR1 LNHDA and CDR2 SQIVND (reference sequence). The CDR3 extends over 15 amino acids. The ends were cut back, 5 bases at V and 6 bases at J, with 17 bases in the middle. The CDR3 is CASSAGRRGGQPQHF. The CDR3 DNA reads TGTGCCAGTAGTGCGGGCAGGAGAGGCGGTCAGCCCCAGCATTTT.

This CDR3 is CASSLTGGTMYDEQFF. The CDR3 DNA reads as TGTGCCAGCAGCTTGACAGGTGGCACAATGTACGATGAGCAGTTCTTC. The rearrangement joins TRBV5-5 to TRBJ2-1; D is perhaps TRBD1 (5 bases). Germline V gene lookup returns CDR1 SGHKS and CDR2 YYEKEE (reference sequence). V was trimmed by 1 base and J by 8 bases, leaving 19 bases between them. CDR3 length: 16 amino acids. Full variable domain (rest looked up from reference TRBV5-5 and TRBJ2-1): DAGVTQSPTHLIKTRGQQVTLRCSPISGHKSVSWYQQVLGQGPQFIFQYYEKEERGRGNFPDRFSARQFPNYSSELNVNALLLGDSALYLCASSLTGGTMYDEQFFGPGTRLTVL.

The CDR3: CASSEYRGNTEAFF. CDR3 DNA: TGCGCCAGCAGTGAGTACAGGGGGAACACTGAAGCTTTCTTT. The gene calls are TRBV10-1 and TRBJ1-1, with TRBD1 matching 7 bases. Germline V gene data show CDR1 as WNHNN and CDR2 as SYGVQD (reference sequence). The CDR3 spans 14 residues. The ends lost 1 base at V and 1 base at J; junction bases unmatched: 0.

This chain connects TRBV5-1 to TRBJ2-3; 7 nucleotides match TRBD2. The CDR3 consists of 15 residues. After removal of 4 bases from V and 2 bases from J, the junction contained 7 bases not matched to a gene. The germline CDR1 and CDR2 sequences are SGHRS and YFSETQ. The CDR3 bases are TGCGCCAGCAGCCTACCCACTAGCGACACAGATACGCAGTATTTT. Translated: CASSLPTSDTDTQYF. The complete variable domain, with remaining parts taken from reference TRBV5-1 and TRBJ2-3, reads KAGVTQTPRYLIKTRGQQVTLSCSPISGHRSVSWYQQTPGQGLQFLFEYFSETQRNKGNFPGRFSGRQFSNSRSEMNVSTLELGDSALYLCASSLPTSDTDTQYFGPGTRLTVL.

The chain is built from TRBV11-2 and TRBJ2-1; D unclear. Looked up from germline, CDR1 is SGHAT and CDR2 is FQNNGV. V was shortened by 1 base and J by 0 bases, with 10 bases between the two germline ends. The length of the CDR3 is 16 residues. The CDR3 nucleotides read TGTGCCAGCAGCTTAGGGAGCAGGAGCTCCTACAATGAGCAGTTCTTC. This translates into CASSLGSRSSYNEQFF.

The CDR3 nucleotides read TGTGCCAGCAGCCCAATGCTAGGGGTTGGGGAGACCCAGTACTTC. It translates to CASSPMLGVGETQYF. This chain joins TRBV7-2 and TRBJ2-5, with D possibly matching TRBD1 (5 bases). With 5 bases removed from V and 5 bases from J, the gap between germline ends came to 18 bases. CDR1 is SGHTA and CDR2 is FQGNSA in the germline V gene. CDR3 length: 15 amino acids.